This TCR beta chain emerged from a study of metastatic and nonmetastatic thyroid tumors. In the study overall: Repertoires from malignant and benign thyroid patients were compared across blood and tumor or nodule tissue.

Germline CDR1 is MDHEN and CDR2 is SYDVKM. V shed 4 bases and J 1 base; nucleotides not matched to a gene: 6. The CDR3 has 15 amino acids. In the original workflow: Differences in CDR3 between clinicopathological groups were drawn on to build a classifier intended to discriminate distant-metastatic papillary thyroid cancer patients. TCRdb reanalyzed the PCR reads with MiXCR. In this record, the V and J calls reflect TCRdb's handling and not the investigators' own analysis. The table includes 30,000 to 35,000 clones, roughly a fifth detected once. Thyroid surgery was performed in patients who had received no treatment beforehand.

The clonotype comes from a female donor with papillary thyroid cancer or a benign thyroid nodule (not recorded which). Some clones in this sample may be carry-over from other donors' samples. The genes are TRBV28 and TRBJ1-1; 7 nucleotides match TRBD1. Specimen: blood. DNA for the CDR3: TGTGCCAGCAGTTCTCCCGGGACAGCGAACACTGAAGCTTTCTTT. It specifies CASSSPGTANTEAFF.